These 16 T cell receptor beta chains were all obtained from the same sample, sequenced in a study of lymphopenia after photon versus proton radiotherapy. Assay: immunoSEQ multiplex PCR; the TCRdb copy retains only in-frame clones and omits some. Of 150,000 or so clones in the sample, roughly nine tenths were seen once. The material sequenced was peripheral blood, taken from a patient treated with photon-based radiotherapy. All receptors come from a man aged 45-60 years with gastric cancer.

On this clone: The sample holds other DNA sequences that translate to the same CDR3. The chain recombines TRBV28 with TRBJ2-7; D uncertain. The CDR3 length is 11 residues. Trimming took off 3 bases at V and 3 bases at J, with 3 bases between the two ends. The germline gives CDR1 MDHEN, CDR2 SYDVKM. The CDR3 loop is CASSLNYEQYF. Written as DNA, the CDR3 is TGTGCCAGCAGTTTGAACTACGAGCAGTACTTC.

The rearrangement uses TRBV12-5 and TRBJ2-1; the match to TRBD2 covers 10 bases. The CDR3 runs 18 residues. Germline loops: CDR1 LGHNT, CDR2 FRNRAP. J was trimmed by 4 bases and V by 4 bases; bases with no gene match: 13. CDR3 region: CASGSTRLAGKLYNEQFF. CDR3 coding DNA: TGTGCTAGTGGTTCCACAAGACTAGCGGGTAAATTGTACAATGAGCAGTTCTTC.

V usage is TRBV4-2 and J usage is TRBJ2-1, with a weak D call TRBD2 (6 bases). Trimming removed 0 bases at V and 9 bases at J, with 15 bases between. This CDR3 comprises 15 residues. Germline V gives CDR1 LGHNA, CDR2 YNFKEQ. For the CDR3, the DNA is TGTGCCAGCAGCCAAGAACCGGGAGCAGGGTCTGAGCAGTTCTTC. Translation: CASSQEPGAGSEQFF.

This chain joins TRBV19 and TRBJ2-7, with D perhaps TRBD2 (5 bases). Trimming stripped 5 bases from V and 0 bases from J, with 14 bases between. The CDR3 spans 15 residues. Germline V CDR1 and CDR2: LNHDA, SQIVND (reference sequence). CDR3 residues: CASSPSSGTSYEQYF. CDR3 sequence (DNA): TGTGCCAGTAGTCCGTCGAGCGGAACCTCCTACGAGCAGTACTTC.

The V and J genes are TRBV30 and TRBJ2-1; a weak D match, TRBD1 (5 bases). CDR1 is GTSNPN, CDR2 SVGIG, per germline (reference sequence). The CDR3 runs to 13 residues. Trimming left V 1 base short and J 5 bases short, with 9 bases between. The CDR3 region is CAWSATGDNEQFF. Here the CDR3 DNA reads TGTGCCTGGAGTGCCACAGGAGACAATGAGCAGTTCTTC.

This chain uses TRBV11-2 with TRBJ2-4, with 10 bases identical to TRBD2. The germline V gene encodes CDR1 SGHAT and CDR2 FQNNGV. Losses at the gene ends were 2 bases for V and 0 bases for J; bases not matched to a gene: 4. The CDR3 totals 17 residues. The chain's CDR3 is CASSLWTSGIAKNIQYF. DNA for the CDR3: TGTGCCAGCAGCTTATGGACTAGCGGCATAGCCAAAAACATTCAGTACTTC.

The genes are TRBV6-5 and TRBJ2-7; TRBD1 aligns across 7 bases. The CDR3 runs to 11 residues. The germline gives CDR1 MNHEY, CDR2 SVGAGI. V trimming: 8 bases; J trimming: 3 bases; junction bases outside the gene matches: 1. The CDR3 region has the DNA TGTGCCAGCGGGGACAGCTACGAGCAGTACTTC. This codes for CASGDSYEQYF.

This clone came up once. The genes are TRBV29-1 and TRBJ2-3; D gene ambiguous. Germline lookup yields CDR1 SQVTM and CDR2 ANQGSEA. V was trimmed by 7 bases and J by 2 bases, leaving 7 bases between them. The CDR3 is 11 residues long. The CDR3 nucleotides read TGCAGCGGTACGACCACAGATACGCAGTATTTT. Its protein product is CSGTTTDTQYF.

This clone occurred many times. The V and J genes are TRBV19 and TRBJ1-1, with 11 bases that match TRBD1. Trimming removed 6 bases from V and 0 bases from J; junction bases left unmatched: 0. This CDR3 contains 14 residues. Germline assignment: CDR1 LNHDA and CDR2 SQIVND (reference sequence). The CDR3: CASRDRGLNTEAFF. CDR3 nucleotide sequence: TGTGCCAGTAGGGACAGGGGGCTGAACACTGAAGCTTTCTTT.

The CDR3 region has the DNA TGTGCCAGCAGCTTGGGCGGGGCCTCCCCCCCAGTGAGCGAGCAGTACTTC. The encoded protein is CASSLGGASPPVSEQYF. The chain uses TRBV5-6 and TRBJ2-7; D possibly corresponds to TRBD2 (6 bases). CDR1 is SGHDT and CDR2 is YYEEEE in the germline V gene. Trimming took 0 bases from V and 6 from J, leaving 22 bases between them. The CDR3 spans 17 residues.

The J gene is TRBJ2-7, the V gene TRBV30; D is unresolved. This CDR3 is 15 amino acids long. Germline CDR1 and CDR2: GTSNPN and SVGIG (reference sequence). V was shortened by 2 bases and J by 1 base, with 15 bases between the two germline ends. Here the CDR3 reads CAWSLPEQRSYEQYF. Written as DNA, the CDR3 is TGTGCCTGGAGTCTCCCGGAACAGAGATCCTACGAGCAGTACTTC.

The chain uses TRBV2 and TRBJ2-2; D is unresolved. Trimming took off 2 bases at V and 3 bases at J, with 4 bases between the two ends. Germline V gene sequence: CDR1 SNHLY, CDR2 FYNNEI. The CDR3 contains 13 residues. CDR3: CASSETDTGELFF. The CDR3 coding sequence is TGTGCCAGCAGTGAAACAGACACCGGGGAGCTGTTTTTT.

This clone appeared a single time. The chain is built from TRBV19 and TRBJ1-2; no clear D gene. Germline V gene lookup returns CDR1 LNHDA and CDR2 SQIVND (reference sequence). There are 15 residues in the CDR3. Trimming removed 5 bases at V and 5 bases at J, with 18 bases between. The CDR3 DNA is TGTGCCAGTAGTTCCCGGACCAACAGCGCTTATGGCTACACCTTC. It is translated as CASSSRTNSAYGYTF.

The chain carries TRBV5-1 and TRBJ2-5; D is undetermined. Looked up from germline, CDR1 is SGHRS and CDR2 is YFSETQ. V was cut by 4 bases and J by 1 base, with 8 bases left in between. The CDR3 is 13 residues long. The CDR3 DNA sequence: TGCGCCAGCAGCCCAGGTTCCCAAGAGACCCAGTACTTC. Encoded protein: CASSPGSQETQYF. The whole variable domain, remainder taken from reference TRBV5-1 and TRBJ2-5, is KAGVTQTPRYLIKTRGQQVTLSCSPISGHRSVSWYQQTPGQGLQFLFEYFSETQRNKGNFPGRFSGRQFSNSRSEMNVSTLELGDSALYLCASSPGSQETQYFGPGTRLLVL.

CDR3 sequence reads: CATRDSGSYEQYF. The CDR3 DNA is TGTGCCACTCGGGACTCCGGATCCTACGAGCAGTACTTC. V is TRBV7-9 and J is TRBJ2-7; possibly TRBD2 for D (6 bases). The CDR3 loop spans 13 amino acids. Germline V gene lookup returns CDR1 SEHNR and CDR2 FQNEAQ (reference sequence). V lost 10 bases and J lost 1, with 14 bases in between.

This chain links TRBV5-4 with TRBJ1-2; TRBD1 matches 9 bases. Germline lookup yields CDR1 SGHNT and CDR2 YYREEE (reference sequence). With V trimmed by 1 base and J by 7 bases, 5 bases remained unmatched. The CDR3 loop spans 14 amino acids. The CDR3 DNA sequence: TGTGCCAGCAGCTTGCCGGGACAGGGTCTTGGCTACACCTTC. It is translated as CASSLPGQGLGYTF. The full variable domain, rest sourced from reference TRBV5-4 and TRBJ1-2, is ETGVTQSPTHLIKTRGQQVTLRCSSQSGHNTVSWYQQALGQGPQFIFQYYREEENGRGNFPPRFSGLQFPNYSSELNVNALELDDSALYLCASSLPGQGLGYTFGSGTRLTVV.